A single sample is the source of the 3 T cell receptor beta chains below, sequenced in a study of early stage breast cancer tumors. Produced via immunoSEQ multiplex PCR; TCRdb's table is partial and in-frame only. Of a few thousand clones listed, about 70% are singletons. The sample was breast tumor tissue. The receptors stem from a person aged 55 to 69 with breast cancer.

A word on this clone: Different DNA sequences within this sample yield the same CDR3. The rearrangement links TRBV29-1 to TRBJ1-1; D unclear. The length of the CDR3 is 10 residues. Germline V gene lookup returns CDR1 SQVTM and CDR2 ANQGSEA. The V end lost 6 bases, the J end lost 6 bases, and 8 bases lay between the germline ends. The CDR3 sequence: CSVGGPEAFF. CDR3 nucleotides: TGCAGCGTCGGAGGTCCTGAAGCTTTCTTT.

Only a few counts were recorded for this clone. This chain connects TRBV5-1 to TRBJ2-2; 11 positions agree with TRBD1. V shed 4 bases and J 6 bases; nucleotides not matched to a gene: 2. The length of the CDR3 is 14 residues. From germline, CDR1 is SGHRS and CDR2 YFSETQ. CDR3 in amino acids: CASSGGQGAGELFF. As DNA, the CDR3 is TGCGCCAGCAGCGGGGGACAGGGGGCCGGGGAGCTGTTTTTT.

The V gene is TRBV6-1, the J gene TRBJ1-5, with D uncertain. The CDR3 loop spans 15 amino acids. Trimming stripped 7 bases from V and 3 bases from J, with 16 bases between. The germline gives CDR1 MNHNS, CDR2 SASEGT. DNA of the CDR3: TGTGCCAGCACTCCGCGGGCCGGTTTCAATCAGCCCCAGCATTTT. Protein sequence: CASTPRAGFNQPQHF.